This passage covers 4 T cell receptor beta chains from one sample sequenced in a study of T-cell memory formation after mild COVID-19. Each CDR3 protein is one row after TCRdb ran MiXCR on the 5' RACE reads. The data hold hundreds of thousands of distinct CDR3 sequences, with roughly a fifth observed a single time. Sequencing input: PBMCs or a T cell subset sorted from them (not recorded which). Source of these receptors: an adult woman who had mild COVID-19 (a few samples of this study predate the infection). Cell type and time point are not known.

Only a few counts were recorded for this clonotype. The chain uses TRBV5-6 and TRBJ1-2; the D gene is possibly TRBD1 (5 bases). Trimming took off 4 bases at V and 2 bases at J, with 12 bases between the two ends. CDR1 is SGHDT, CDR2 YYEEEE, per germline. CDR3 length: 14 amino acids. CDR3 region: CASSGAMGNYGYTF. The CDR3 DNA follows: TGTGCCAGCAGCGGGGCTATGGGCAACTATGGCTACACCTTC.

This clonotype was seen repeatedly, ten times or more. The rearrangement joins TRBV6-5 to TRBJ2-3; TRBD2 matches at 9 bases. Germline trimming cut 2 bases from V and 1 base from J; bases unmatched to any gene: 1. From germline, CDR1 is MNHEY and CDR2 SVGAGI. The CDR3 is made up of 15 amino acids. The CDR3 region has the DNA TGTGCCAGCAGTTACGGGACTAGCCGCACAGATACGCAGTATTTT. The encoded protein is CASSYGTSRTDTQYF.

The sample holds a few counts of this clonotype. The rearrangement links TRBV29-1 to TRBJ2-5; 9 bases map to TRBD1. V dropped 5 bases and J dropped 3; count of bases not matched to a gene: 7. The CDR3 spans 14 residues. Germline V lookup: CDR1 SQVTM, CDR2 ANQGSEA. The CDR3 region is CSVRGQGIEETQYF. The CDR3, as DNA: TGCAGCGTTCGCGGACAGGGGATAGAAGAGACCCAGTACTTC.

This clonotype was recorded a few times. V gene TRBV2 combines with J gene TRBJ2-3; D gene unclear. V was shortened by 4 bases and J by 6 bases, with 20 bases between the two germline ends. Germline CDR1 is SNHLY and CDR2 is FYNNEI. This CDR3 has 16 residues. The CDR3 DNA follows: TGTGCCAGCAGTGTTATAGGGAAAGTGTTAGGCGATACGCAGTATTTT. This gives the protein CASSVIGKVLGDTQYF.